This T cell receptor (beta chain) was profiled in a study of blood T cell repertoires in COVID-19 (dated by TCRdb to the early 2020s). For the wider study: The collaborator samples originated in the United States, Italy and Spain and spanned the acute and convalescent phases of COVID-19. The prospective study material was composed of cDNA or gDNA derived from T cells, B-cell-depleted T cells, or PBMCs. Subjects who had been exposed to COVID-19, were actively infected with it, or had recovered from it provided the deeply sampled blood TCRbeta repertoires that made up the dataset. The repertoires were released in a freely available public database meant as a resource for research on the immune response to SARS-CoV-2. Samples came from the ongoing ImmuneRACE study (first 160 participants) plus 1,254 subjects from 6 global collaborators. A de-identified subject ID, COVID-19 status, age in years and sex were almost always included in the sample metadata. Where available, HLA class I and class II types were taken from metadata supplied by the sample provider and were not determined by assay-based typing.

Counted from cysteine to phenylalanine, this CDR3 has 16 amino acids. Of the read, only the CDR3 DNA is kept; its 48 bases are in frame from base 1. The V and J ends are trimmed by 5 bases and 6 bases, leaving 19 bases between them. The germline V gene (reference sequence) sets CDR1 to SEHNR and CDR2 to FQNEAQ. General study outcomes and caveats: Clinical and demographic metadata were provided uncurated, with the amount varying by source and participant.

TCRbeta CDR3 regions were amplified from genomic DNA by means of the immunoSEQ Assay, a bias-controlled multiplex PCR. In the source study's methods: Within the assay, amplification of reference gene primers was used to estimate how many nucleated cells each sample contained. Sequence reads were collapsed and filtered to measure the absolute abundance of every unique TCRbeta CDR3 rearrangement. For each sample, productive Simpson clonality was calculated by taking the square root of Simpson's diversity index across productive rearrangements. What TCRdb holds here is the immuneACCESS table cut down to in-frame rearrangements. Part of the clones is not present; checked against another copy, under half of the missing clones reflect an unresolved V gene, and the others are unexplained. V, J and clone size were drawn from that table, and D and trimming were deduced from the DNA. The sample has 90,000 to 140,000 clones on record, roughly 80% of them singletons. The ten largest clonotypes hold 15% of the sample.

Whole blood was collected in K2EDTA tubes by collaborating institutions according to the institutions' own protocols. For TCRbeta analysis, collaborators shipped samples as frozen whole blood, isolated PBMCs, or DNA extracted from either of those sample types. Notes on this clone: Its target antigen remains unknown. Per-base qualities were not stored, and no clone one base away is much larger.

The chain employs TRBV7-9 and TRBJ2-2, and the D gene may be TRBD2, 5 bases matching. The sequenced material came from peripheral blood. The sequence was collected from an elderly woman with acute or convalescent COVID-19. The CDR3 has the sequence CASSRAFGDSAGELFF. The DNA is TGTGCCAGCAGCCGGGCTTTCGGGGATTCGGCCGGGGAGCTGTTTTTT.